The 4 T cell receptor beta chains presented below share a single source sample, sequenced in a study of T cell repertoires in cytomegalovirus infection. Via MiXCR, TCRdb re-called the reads, giving one row per CDR3 protein. The sample lists hundreds of thousands of distinct CDR3 sequences; around 30% were seen once. These receptors are not linked to any known antigen. The material sequenced was cultured CD8+ T cells from PBMCs, taken from culture after CMV antigen stimulation. These receptors were obtained from a human donor in good health (CMV status not recorded). Some clones in this sample may be carry-over from other donors' samples.

This clonotype has ten or more counts. V and J are TRBV7-2 and TRBJ2-2; 8 bases line up with TRBD2. Germline trimming cut 5 bases from V and 3 bases from J; bases unmatched to any gene: 8. CDR1 is SGHTA and CDR2 is FQGNSA in the germline V gene. The CDR3 has 16 residues. This CDR3 reads CASSLRLGLDTGELFF. The CDR3 bases are TGTGCCAGCAGCCTTAGGTTGGGACTAGACACCGGGGAGCTGTTTTTT. The entire variable domain, with the rest obtained from reference TRBV7-2 and TRBJ2-2, is as follows: GAGVSQSPSNKVTEKGKDVELRCDPISGHTALYWYRQSLGQGLEFLIYFQGNSAPDKSGLPSDRFSAERTGGSVSTLTIQRTQQEDSAVYLCASSLRLGLDTGELFFGEGSRLTVL.

The chain has TRBV6-1 and TRBJ1-1, with 8 bases matching TRBD1. CDR3 size: 16 residues. J gave up 7 bases and V 6 bases, and 16 bases lay outside the gene matches. CDR1 and CDR2 (germline): MNHNS, SASEGT. This CDR3 is CASRPGQGRPFDEAFF. The CDR3 DNA sequence: TGTGCCAGCAGACCAGGACAGGGTAGGCCGTTTGATGAAGCTTTCTTT.

This clonotype was observed at least ten times. The V call is TRBV7-2, the J call TRBJ2-1; 8 positions match TRBD1. The CDR3 extends over 16 amino acids. The trim removed 1 base at V and 4 bases at J, leaving 6 bases unmatched. Looked up from germline, CDR1 is SGHTA and CDR2 is FQGNSA. The CDR3 DNA reads as TGTGCCAGCAGCTTAGGCTGGACAGGGTCTTACAATGAGCAGTTCTTC. Translation gives CASSLGWTGSYNEQFF.

CDR3 sequence reads: CASSLDFPNTGELFF. In DNA form, the CDR3 reads TGTGCCAGCAGCTTAGACTTCCCGAACACCGGGGAGCTGTTTTTT. V is TRBV7-9 and J is TRBJ2-2; D is unresolved. Germline V CDR1 and CDR2: SEHNR, FQNEAQ (reference sequence). V lost 1 base and J lost 0, with 6 bases in between. CDR3 length equals 15 residues.